This record covers a single TCR beta chain. The data belong to a study of regulatory T cells in long-lasting Graves disease. Overall study context: Those with persistent Graves' disease had received antithyroid drugs for over 5 years with positive TSH receptor antibodies.

Sequencing libraries for TCR beta were prepared with iRepertoire HTBI primers and Arm-PCR of CDR3 regions. Per the original methods: Across samples, over 55 TRBV and some 15 TRBJ segments were found. One entry per CDR3 protein, called by TCRdb with MiXCR from the multiplex PCR reads. V and J calls and clone size were set by TCRdb, not the authors. The data contain 700,000 or so distinct CDR3 sequences, around 30% of them singletons. Time point noted: persistent/refractory GD, antithyroid drugs over 5 years with positive TRAb. From RNA extracted from PBMCs, the TCR library was made. The clonotype comes from a female donor with Graves disease. The source was peripheral blood mononuclear cells (PBMCs), collected when the disease was refractory, from a patient treated with antithyroid drugs.

The DNA for the CDR3 is TGCGCCAGCAGCTTCTGGGACCGAACCTACGAGCAGTACTTC. This translates into CASSFWDRTYEQYF. The chain combines TRBV5-1 with TRBJ2-7; D is tentatively TRBD1 or TRBD2 (5 bases each). The germline V gene encodes CDR1 SGHRS and CDR2 YFSETQ. Trimming pared 2 bases from V and 2 bases from J, leaving 11 bases between. This CDR3 is 14 amino acids long.